Below are 30 T cell receptor beta chains sequenced from a single sample in a study of blood T cell repertoires in COVID-19 (dated by TCRdb to the early 2020s). To prepare the library, the immunoSEQ multiplex PCR assay was applied. The clones in this table, taken by TCRdb from immuneACCESS, are in-frame only. Not every clone is retained; where verified, under half of the shortfall comes from an unresolved V gene, and the cause of the rest is unknown. This sample has 150,000 to 200,000 clones in its table, and around 90% of those were observed once. The top ten hold approximately 0.5% of the sample. Sequencing was done on a sample of peripheral blood. The receptors originated from a man over 45 with acute or convalescent COVID-19.

The count of this clone is one. The chain recombines TRBV4-2 with TRBJ1-1; D uncertain. The CDR3 contains 12 residues. V was pared by 4 bases and J by 1 base, with 4 bases between. Germline V CDR1 and CDR2: LGHNA, YNFKEQ. The chain's CDR3 is CASSPGNTEAFF. The CDR3 nucleotides are TGTGCCAGCAGCCCGGGGAACACTGAAGCTTTCTTT.

The J gene is TRBJ1-1, the V gene TRBV6-6, with D possibly TRBD1 on 6 matching bases. The V end was cut by 3 bases, the J end by 9 bases, with 8 bases between. CDR3 size: 11 residues. Germline V lookup: CDR1 MNHNY, CDR2 SVGAGI (reference sequence). Here the CDR3 reads CASSYQGKAFF. The CDR3 DNA reads as TGTGCCAGCAGTTATCAGGGGAAAGCTTTCTTT.

This chain uses TRBV28 with TRBJ1-4; the match to TRBD1 covers 8 bases. Germline CDR1 and CDR2: MDHEN and SYDVKM. J lost 6 bases, V lost 5 bases, and 14 bases had no gene match. The CDR3 spans 17 residues. The chain's CDR3 is CASSGTGGLGWDEKLFF. In DNA, the CDR3 is TGTGCCAGCAGTGGCACAGGGGGACTCGGGTGGGATGAAAAACTGTTTTTT.

This rearrangement joins TRBV9 to TRBJ2-7; 9 bases map to TRBD2. The CDR3 runs 15 residues. Germline-derived CDR1 and CDR2 are SGDLS and YYNGEE. V was clipped by 5 bases and J by 5 bases; unmatched bases: 11. CDR3 in amino acids: CASSTSTSGMDEQYF. CDR3 nucleotides: TGTGCCAGCAGTACCTCGACTAGCGGTATGGACGAGCAGTACTTC. Drawing the rest from reference TRBV9 and TRBJ2-7, the complete variable domain is DSGVTQTPKHLITATGQRVTLRCSPRSGDLSVYWYQQSLDQGLQFLIQYYNGEERAKGNILERFSAQQFPDLHSELNLSSLELGDSALYFCASSTSTSGMDEQYFGPGTRLTVT.

The chain couples TRBV4-3 to TRBJ1-3; the D gene is possibly TRBD1 (6 bases). The length of the CDR3 is 16 residues. Trimming took 4 bases from V and 0 from J, leaving 13 bases between them. The germline V gene has CDR1 LGHNA and CDR2 YSLEER. Here the CDR3 reads CASSPQTGFSGNTIYF. The CDR3 DNA reads TGCGCCAGCAGCCCACAGACAGGTTTCTCTGGAAACACCATATATTTT.

The rearrangement links TRBV27 to TRBJ1-5; maybe TRBD1 (5 bases). Germline CDR1 and CDR2: MNHEY and SMNVEV (reference sequence). V shed 8 bases and J shed 3 bases, with 11 bases lying between them. This CDR3 region has 13 residues. The DNA of the CDR3 is TGTGCCAGCCGACAGAGCCTCAATCAGCCCCAGCATTTT. This codes for CASRQSLNQPQHF.

This clone was seen only once. The chain combines TRBV5-6 with TRBJ1-2; no definite D call. V was clipped by 1 base and J by 0 bases, with 7 bases between them. The CDR3 has 14 amino acids. Germline-derived CDR1 and CDR2 are SGHDT and YYEEEE. The chain's CDR3 is CASSLQASNYGYTF. The DNA for the CDR3 is TGTGCCAGCAGCTTGCAGGCTTCTAACTATGGCTACACCTTC.

V usage is TRBV7-2 and J usage is TRBJ2-3; 7 bases fit TRBD2. Germline CDR1 and CDR2: SGHTA and FQGNSA. Losses at the gene ends were 5 bases for V and 2 bases for J; bases not matched to a gene: 7. This CDR3 has 15 residues. Written as DNA, the CDR3 is TGTGCCAGCAGCGTTCAAGCGGGACTCACAGATACGCAGTATTTT. This translates into CASSVQAGLTDTQYF.

The chain employs TRBV9 and TRBJ2-1, with TRBD1 as a possible D gene (5 bases). The V gene's germline CDR1 is SGDLS and CDR2 YYNGEE. Trimming stripped 0 bases from V and 0 bases from J, with 13 bases between. CDR3 length equals 17 residues. The CDR3 spells CASSVGPPGNSYNEQFF. Here the CDR3 DNA reads TGTGCCAGCAGCGTAGGCCCCCCAGGGAACTCCTACAATGAGCAGTTCTTC.

The rearrangement joins TRBV28 to TRBJ2-3, with TRBD1 matching over 8 bases. Trimming took 5 bases from V and 0 from J; bases not matched to a gene: 4. The CDR3 is 15 amino acids. Germline assignment: CDR1 MDHEN and CDR2 SYDVKM. CDR3 sequence: CASSHDRGSTDTQYF. DNA of the CDR3: TGTGCCAGCAGTCATGACAGGGGAAGCACAGATACGCAGTATTTT.

CDR3 in DNA: TGTGCCAGCAGTTTTTCGTCTAGAAGTGAGCAGTTCTTC. Its translation is CASSFSSRSEQFF. This rearrangement joins TRBV12-3 or TRBV12-4 to TRBJ2-1; D is unclear. The CDR3 extends over 13 amino acids. V lost 3 bases and J lost 9, with 12 bases in between.

The CDR3 sequence: CANHITQGRNEKLFF. The CDR3 nucleotides are TGTGCCAACCATATCACACAGGGCCGTAATGAAAAACTGTTTTTT. This rearrangement joins TRBV6-9 to TRBJ1-4, with D possibly matching TRBD1 (6 bases). Trimming took off 10 bases at V and 4 bases at J, with 19 bases between the two ends. The CDR3 covers 15 residues. Germline V gene data show CDR1 as MNHGY and CDR2 as SVAAGI.

The gene calls are TRBV12-3 or TRBV12-4 and TRBJ2-2; D remains unclear. The V and J ends lost 3 bases and 3 bases respectively, with 5 bases between them. The CDR3 is 13 amino acids. CDR3 sequence: CASSFSDTGELFF. The CDR3 nucleotides are TGTGCCAGCAGTTTTTCGGACACCGGGGAGCTGTTTTTT.

This sequence joins TRBV7-9 and TRBJ2-3; 8 nucleotides match TRBD2. J was trimmed by 2 bases and V by 2 bases; bases with no gene match: 6. The CDR3 consists of 16 residues. Germline V gene data show CDR1 as SEHNR and CDR2 as FQNEAQ (reference sequence). In DNA form, the CDR3 reads TGTGCCAGCAGCTTAAAAGCGGGAGAGCCCACAGATACGCAGTATTTT. Residues: CASSLKAGEPTDTQYF.

This chain uses TRBV19 with TRBJ2-1; the match to TRBD2 covers 9 bases. After removal of 4 bases from V and 1 base from J, the junction contained 8 bases not matched to a gene. Germline CDR1 reads LNHDA; CDR2 reads SQIVND (reference sequence). The CDR3 spans 17 residues. CDR3 DNA: TGTGCCAGTAGTACTATCCTAGCGGGATATTCCTACAATGAGCAGTTCTTC. The encoded protein is CASSTILAGYSYNEQFF.

The chain has TRBV29-1 and TRBJ2-3, with 7 positions matching TRBD2. Germline trimming cut 4 bases from V and 1 base from J; bases unmatched to any gene: 11. The CDR3 is 16 residues long. Germline V gene data show CDR1 as SQVTM and CDR2 as ANQGSEA. CDR3 loop: CSVGNSPGLRTDTQYF. CDR3 sequence (DNA): TGCAGCGTTGGGAACTCACCGGGACTACGCACAGATACGCAGTATTTT.

This clone was detected only once. The DNA of the CDR3 is TGCGCCAGCAGCCCGCAAGGGGGAACTGAAGCTTTCTTT. Its translation: CASSPQGGTEAFF. The chain has TRBV5-1 and TRBJ1-1; D possibly corresponds to TRBD1 (6 bases). Germline V lookup: CDR1 SGHRS, CDR2 YFSETQ. This CDR3 region has 13 residues. V lost 4 bases to trimming and J lost 5 bases, with 12 bases between them.

The rearrangement joins TRBV6-2 or TRBV6-3 to TRBJ1-2; maybe TRBD1 (6 bases). The CDR3 is made up of 13 amino acids. Germline CDR1 reads MNHEY; CDR2 reads SVGEGT. With 0 bases removed from V and 9 bases from J, the gap between germline ends came to 11 bases. The CDR3 loop reads CASSYSIGTRYTF. CDR3 nucleotide sequence: TGTGCCAGCAGTTACTCGATAGGGACACGCTACACCTTC.

This clone was observed a few times. This chain connects TRBV11-2 to TRBJ2-7; possibly TRBD1 for D (6 bases). The CDR3 has 14 amino acids. Germline V gene sequence: CDR1 SGHAT, CDR2 FQNNGV. Deletions cut 5 bases from V and 1 base from J, with 12 bases between. CDR3 protein: CASSASTGSYEQYF. The CDR3 region has the DNA TGTGCCAGCAGCGCAAGCACAGGGTCCTACGAGCAGTACTTC.

The chain uses TRBV7-2 and TRBJ2-3, with 7 nucleotides matching TRBD1. V lost 4 bases and J lost 4; bases outside the gene matches: 8. Germline lookup yields CDR1 SGHTA and CDR2 FQGNSA. This CDR3 has 15 amino acids. The CDR3, as DNA: TGTGCCAGCAGCTCCTCGTGGCAGGGGGCAGATACGCAGTATTTT. Translation: CASSSSWQGADTQYF.

V usage is TRBV25-1 and J usage is TRBJ1-4; 7 bases align to TRBD1. The germline CDR1 and CDR2 sequences are MGHDK and SYGVNS. This CDR3 has 15 amino acids. V trimming: 1 base; J trimming: 8 bases; junction bases outside the gene matches: 7. Here the CDR3 reads CASSEWGVRGEKLFF. The DNA of the CDR3 is TGTGCCAGCAGTGAATGGGGGGTCAGGGGGGAAAAACTGTTTTTT.

This chain links TRBV4-1 with TRBJ2-7; 12 bases agree with TRBD2. Unmatched junction bases numbered 6, after V lost 5 bases and J lost 4 bases. The CDR3 runs to 15 residues. Germline assignment: CDR1 MGHRA and CDR2 YSYEKL. In DNA, the CDR3 is TGCGCCAGCAGCTACCGTGGGACTAGCGGGTACGAGCAGTACGTC. This codes for CASSYRGTSGYEQYV.

J is TRBJ1-1 and V is TRBV7-8; 10 nucleotides agree with TRBD1. The CDR3 is 15 amino acids. The germline V gene encodes CDR1 SGHVS and CDR2 FQNEAQ. The V gene end was trimmed by 5 bases and the J gene end by 0 bases; junction bases not matched to a gene: 3. The CDR3 loop is CASSPGTGVNTEAFF. Here the CDR3 DNA reads TGTGCCAGCAGCCCCGGGACAGGGGTGAACACTGAAGCTTTCTTT.

This clone was picked up one time. This chain joins TRBV28 and TRBJ2-3; D remains ambiguous. V dropped 2 bases and J dropped 1 base, with 10 bases sitting between them. Per the germline V gene, CDR1 is MDHEN and CDR2 is SYDVKM. The CDR3 is made up of 15 amino acids. The CDR3 here is CASSLKLLGTDTQYF. In nucleotides, the CDR3 is TGTGCCAGCAGTTTAAAGCTTTTGGGCACAGATACGCAGTATTTT.

The V call is TRBV11-3, the J call TRBJ1-1; D unresolved. Between the trimmed V and J ends, which lost 8 bases and 3 bases, there was a span of 13 bases. Germline V gene data show CDR1 as SGHNT and CDR2 as YENEEA. This CDR3 has 13 amino acids. CDR3 loop: CASGRAWDTEAFF. In DNA, the CDR3 is TGTGCCAGCGGGAGGGCGTGGGACACTGAAGCTTTCTTT.

The chain carries TRBV7-9 and TRBJ1-6, with 7 bases that match TRBD1. Germline V gives CDR1 SEHNR, CDR2 FQNEAQ (reference sequence). V lost 5 bases, J lost 9 bases, and 4 bases stayed unmatched. The CDR3 has 13 residues. CDR3 coding DNA: TGTGCCAGCAGCGGGGACAGAGTTTCACCCCTCCACTTT. Translation: CASSGDRVSPLHF.

This chain links TRBV7-2 with TRBJ2-5; 7 bases fit TRBD2. Trimming at V came to 2 bases and at J to 5 bases, leaving 5 bases not matched to a gene. The CDR3 totals 14 residues. Germline CDR1 SGHTA, CDR2 FQGNSA. The CDR3 region is CASSLRTRRETQYF. The CDR3 nucleotides are TGTGCCAGCAGCTTACGGACTAGGAGGGAGACCCAGTACTTC.

The chain couples TRBV6-2 or TRBV6-3 to TRBJ1-1; the match to TRBD1 covers 7 bases. CDR1 and CDR2 from the germline V gene are MNHEY and SVGEGT. The CDR3 is made up of 13 amino acids. V dropped 4 bases and J dropped 11; count of bases not matched to a gene: 10. CDR3 residues: CASSFTGALGAFF. The CDR3 DNA sequence: TGTGCCAGCAGTTTTACAGGGGCCCTGGGGGCTTTCTTT.

The chain couples TRBV28 to TRBJ2-7, with 10 bases matching TRBD1. Germline V lookup: CDR1 MDHEN, CDR2 SYDVKM. J lost 7 bases, V lost 7 bases, and 10 bases had no gene match. CDR3 length: 14 residues. CDR3 bases: TGTGCCAGCAACCCCGACAGGGGGCTGGGGGAGCAGTACTTC. Protein product: CASNPDRGLGEQYF. Looking up the rest from reference TRBV28 and TRBJ2-7 gives the full variable domain: DVKVTQSSRYLVKRTGEKVFLECVQDMDHENMFWYRQDPGLGLRLIYFSYDVKMKEKGDIPEGYSVSREKKERFSLILESASTNQTSMYLCASNPDRGLGEQYFGPGTRLTVT.

This chain uses TRBV5-4 with TRBJ1-6; D is uncertain. CDR3 length equals 17 residues. CDR1 and CDR2 from the germline V gene are SGHNT and YYREEE (reference sequence). V was cut by 4 bases and J by 1 base, with 15 bases left in between. The DNA of the CDR3 is TGTGCCAGCAGCCGACTCGGGGATTCGTCCTATAATTCACCCCTCCACTTT. Protein sequence: CASSRLGDSSYNSPLHF.